This is a list of T cell receptor beta chains from one sample in a study of cytotoxic CD8 clonotypes in ibrutinib-treated CLL. Here immunoSEQ multiplex PCR was the method, and the copy in TCRdb shows in-frame clones only, minus some. The profile shows hundreds of thousands of clones, about three quarters of them singletons. Material: PBMCs, obtained after 12 months of ibrutinib treatment. The source is a human donor with chronic lymphocytic leukemia. Both conserved end residues are part of each CDR3.

v_call cdr3_aa
TRBV28 CATRTRVTEQYF
TRBV14 CASSPSGGATEQFF
TRBV18 CASSLGLAGVETQYF
TRBV5-1 CASKVGDIPDTQYF
TRBV2 CASKVEPLNEAFF
TRBV6-1 CATMTGIHSGTQYF
TRBV7-8 CASSKQPWAQAISNQPQHF
TRBV6-1 CASSEVSNQPQHF
TRBV7-2 CASSPDYLTDTQYF
TRBV9 CASSAPQGGNNEQFF
TRBV15 CATSSPGTDYGYTF
TRBV7-2 CASSRTGGAGSYEQYF
TRBV27 CASSLSPSITGELFF
TRBV30 CAWSVWRQPGYGYTF
TRBV28 CASTQRGGGTSNQPQHF
TRBV19 CASTVYFSGRLRNEQFF
TRBV4-1 CASSQGTVKGYTF
TRBV19 CASKVENSNQPQHF
TRBV7-2 CASSFTGGVWLDEQFF
TRBV29-1 CSVEYYREDEKLFF
TRBV11-2 CASSLVGLQETQYF
TRBV18 CASSPQPNRGEKLFF
TRBV25-1 CASRKTGENTEAFF
TRBV29-1 CSASGNGHEAFF
TRBV7-2 CASSSGSNQPQHF
TRBV9 CASSVGNRASDSPLHF
TRBV28 CASSFPRVGGNTIYF
TRBV30 CAATLLASNNLPEQYF
TRBV7-9 CASSLVGSQRGEQYF
TRBV5-1 CASSLSPGTGVAGYTF
TRBV11-2 CASSLMTSGGRDGTQYF
TRBV7-9 CASSLPGTSGTRNEQFF
TRBV7-9 CASSLGGHSQPQHF
TRBV14 CASSQTSGASYEQYF
TRBV30 CAWSISNQPQHF
TRBV13 CASRSYRGNVPSGANVLTF
TRBV7-2 CASSLRGRDEKLFF
TRBV11-1 CASSLGRGSQDTQYF
TRBV5-1 CASSLAGRANYGYTF
TRBV4-3 CASSFSGDYEQYF
TRBV18 CASSQGLAGGPDTQYF